Listed here are 23 T cell receptor beta chains from one sample, sequenced in a study of CD8+ T cells in alopecia areata. RNA extraction and reverse transcription yielded cDNA as sequencing template. The repertoire was sequenced with immunoSEQ multiplex PCR; TCRdb's copy has only in-frame clones and lacks some. The sample contains more than 200,000 clones, under 80% of which appear only once. Specimen: CD4+ T cells sorted from blood, collected at week 0. Every receptor here comes from a human donor with alopecia areata.

Remarks on this clone: The same CDR3 is also encoded by other DNA sequences in this sample. J is TRBJ1-1 and V is TRBV30; D gene ambiguous. The germline V gene encodes CDR1 GTSNPN and CDR2 SVGIG (reference sequence). The length of the CDR3 is 13 residues. Trimming stripped 0 bases from V and 3 bases from J, with 8 bases between. DNA for the CDR3: TGTGCCTGGAGTGTACGCGTCGACACTGAAGCTTTCTTT. Translating gives CAWSVRVDTEAFF.

The chain carries TRBV6-5 and TRBJ1-2, with TRBD1 matching 7 bases. The CDR3 is 14 amino acids. Germline lookup yields CDR1 MNHEY and CDR2 SVGAGI. The trim removed 4 bases at V and 2 bases at J, leaving 4 bases unmatched. CDR3 protein: CASSSLTGNYGYTF. The CDR3 DNA reads as TGTGCCAGCAGTTCCCTGACAGGGAACTATGGCTACACCTTC.

This chain connects TRBV29-1 to TRBJ2-3; D is unclear. CDR1 is SQVTM, CDR2 ANQGSEA, per germline. This CDR3 contains 15 residues. V shed 5 bases and J shed 2 bases, with 17 bases lying between them. The CDR3 loop is CSVRLVRGPTDTQYF. The CDR3 coding sequence is TGCAGCGTTCGTTTAGTTAGAGGTCCCACAGATACGCAGTATTTT.

V usage is TRBV2 and J usage is TRBJ2-6; perhaps TRBD2 as D (7 bases). V was pared by 7 bases and J by 2 bases, with 12 bases between. The CDR3 is made up of 15 amino acids. CDR1 and CDR2 (germline): SNHLY, FYNNEI. The CDR3 is CASKRGGTGANVLTF. In nucleotides, the CDR3 is TGTGCCAGCAAAAGGGGGGGCACTGGGGCCAACGTCCTGACTTTC. The variable domain in full, with the rest retrieved from reference TRBV2 and TRBJ2-6, is EPEVTQTPSHQVTQMGQEVILRCVPISNHLYFYWYRQILGQKVEFLVSFYNNEISEKSEIFDDQFSVERPDGSNFTLKIRSTKLEDSAMYFCASKRGGTGANVLTFGAGSRLTVL.

This clone was seen only a few times. In DNA form, the CDR3 reads TGCAGCGTTTTGGCCAGGTACAACTATGGCTACACCTTC. Translating it yields CSVLARYNYGYTF. V usage is TRBV29-1 and J usage is TRBJ1-2; D uncertain. Trimming cost V 5 bases and J 2 bases, with 12 bases left between them. The CDR3 extends over 13 amino acids. Looked up from germline, CDR1 is SQVTM and CDR2 is ANQGSEA.

This clone was counted only a few times. The V and J genes are TRBV5-1 and TRBJ2-7, with TRBD1 identical over 9 bases. The J segment lost 4 bases and the V segment lost 4 bases, leaving 6 bases of the junction unmatched. CDR3 length: 14 residues. The germline CDR1 and CDR2 sequences are SGHRS and YFSETQ. CDR3 region: CASSPPGQGYEQYF. The CDR3 DNA sequence: TGCGCCAGCAGCCCTCCGGGACAGGGATACGAGCAGTACTTC.

The chain carries TRBV29-1 and TRBJ1-2; 8 bases fit TRBD1. J lost 4 bases, V lost 6 bases, and 7 bases had no gene match. CDR3 length equals 13 residues. The germline V gene encodes CDR1 SQVTM and CDR2 ANQGSEA. In DNA, the CDR3 is TGCAGCGTGGTACAGGGGGTGGGCTATGGCTACACCTTC. Translating gives CSVVQGVGYGYTF.

The chain couples TRBV25-1 to TRBJ1-2, with D unclear. Per germline, CDR1 MGHDK and CDR2 SYGVNS. The length of the CDR3 is 13 residues. V was cut by 4 bases and J by 6 bases, with 12 bases left in between. The CDR3 reads CASSGRVVNGYTF. The CDR3 DNA is TGTGCCAGCAGTGGTCGGGTGGTCAATGGCTACACCTTC.

J is TRBJ1-4 and V is TRBV25-1; D is possibly TRBD1 (6 bases). CDR1 is MGHDK and CDR2 is SYGVNS in the germline V gene. V was trimmed by 7 bases and J by 8 bases, leaving 14 bases between them. This CDR3 is built from 13 residues. CDR3 protein: CASNRETTEKLFF. The CDR3 DNA reads TGTGCCAGCAACAGGGAAACCACGGAAAAACTGTTTTTT.

This clone has only a few counts. J is TRBJ2-5 and V is TRBV2; 13 bases line up with TRBD2. CDR3 length: 13 residues. J lost 5 bases, V lost 7 bases, and 1 base had no gene match. In germline, CDR1 is SNHLY, CDR2 FYNNEI. Here the CDR3 DNA reads TGTGCCAGCAAGACTAGCGGGGGGGAGACCCAGTACTTC. Translated: CASKTSGGETQYF.

J is TRBJ1-5 and V is TRBV29-1; D is uncertain. V was pared by 7 bases and J by 9 bases, with 19 bases between. Germline V gives CDR1 SQVTM, CDR2 ANQGSEA. This CDR3 spans 13 amino acids. As DNA, the CDR3 is TGCAGCGCTAAAGGTAATGGAATCGGGCCCCAGCATTTT. Amino acid sequence: CSAKGNGIGPQHF.

The chain combines TRBV9 with TRBJ1-1; D gene unclear. Germline V gene sequence: CDR1 SGDLS, CDR2 YYNGEE. The length of the CDR3 is 13 residues. Trimming pared 6 bases from V and 8 bases from J, leaving 17 bases between. The CDR3 protein is CASTRTDYHEAFF. DNA for the CDR3: TGTGCCAGCACCCGGACGGACTACCACGAAGCTTTCTTT.

This clone was observed a single time. The chain carries TRBV30 and TRBJ1-5, with D uncertain. Germline V gene sequence: CDR1 GTSNPN, CDR2 SVGIG (reference sequence). Trimming left V 4 bases short and J 0 bases short, with 7 bases between. The CDR3 contains 13 residues. The CDR3: CAWNDNSNQPQHF. The CDR3 DNA reads TGTGCCTGGAACGACAATAGCAATCAGCCCCAGCATTTT.

The sample holds one count of this clone. V is TRBV25-1 and J is TRBJ2-2; D is tentatively TRBD1 or TRBD2 (5 bases each). CDR3 size: 14 residues. CDR1 and CDR2 (germline): MGHDK, SYGVNS. Trimming shortened V by 6 bases and J by 1 base, and 9 bases separated the two germline ends. This chain's CDR3 is CASRPGRNTGELFF. As DNA, the CDR3 is TGTGCCAGCAGGCCGGGACGGAACACCGGGGAGCTGTTTTTT.

V is TRBV29-1 and J is TRBJ2-1, with 7 nucleotides matching TRBD1. CDR1 SQVTM and CDR2 ANQGSEA come from the germline V gene. The CDR3 sequence is 16 residues long. V lost 1 base and J lost 0; bases outside the gene matches: 6. For the CDR3, the DNA is TGCAGCGTTGAAGGAGGGGGCCAATTCTCCTACAATGAGCAGTTCTTC. Protein sequence: CSVEGGGQFSYNEQFF.

This chain uses TRBV7-2 with TRBJ1-1, with TRBD1 matching over 7 bases. The CDR3 consists of 15 residues. Germline-derived CDR1 and CDR2 are SGHTA and FQGNSA. V shed 8 bases and J 0 bases; nucleotides not matched to a gene: 9. The CDR3 sequence is CASRPTGSMNTEAFF. The CDR3 nucleotides read TGTGCCAGCCGACCGACAGGGTCGATGAACACTGAAGCTTTCTTT. Based on the CDR3 plus reference TRBV7-2 and TRBJ1-1, the full variable domain is GAGVSQSPSNKVTEKGKDVELRCDPISGHTALYWYRQSLGQGLEFLIYFQGNSAPDKSGLPSDRFSAERTGGSVSTLTIQRTQQEDSAVYLCASRPTGSMNTEAFFGQGTRLTVV.

The chain links TRBV4-1 to TRBJ2-5; D is perhaps TRBD1 or TRBD2 (5 bases each). The CDR3 has 14 amino acids. Germline V gives CDR1 MGHRA, CDR2 YSYEKL. The ends were cut back, 0 bases at V and 5 bases at J, with 10 bases in the middle. The CDR3 protein is CASSQDGGFETQYF. The CDR3 nucleotides read TGCGCCAGCAGCCAAGATGGGGGTTTTGAGACCCAGTACTTC.

The CDR3 spells CASSNRDSSPLHF. The CDR3 DNA is TGTGCCAGCAGTAACAGGGACAGTTCACCCCTCCACTTT. The genes are TRBV7-8 and TRBJ1-6; 7 bases align to TRBD1. The CDR3 is 13 amino acids. V gave up 6 bases and J gave up 9 bases; unmatched junction bases: 5. Germline V gene sequence: CDR1 SGHVS, CDR2 FQNEAQ.

This chain connects TRBV29-1 to TRBJ2-1; 7 bases are a match to TRBD1. The germline gives CDR1 SQVTM, CDR2 ANQGSEA. V shed 8 bases, J shed 8 bases, and the junction held 12 bases outside the gene matches. This CDR3 has 13 residues. In DNA form, the CDR3 reads TGCAGCCAGTCCCGGACAGGCATCGATGAGCAGTTCTTC. It is translated as CSQSRTGIDEQFF.

V and J are TRBV29-1 and TRBJ1-1, with 8 positions matching TRBD1. V lost 7 bases to trimming and J lost 5 bases; unmatched junction nucleotides: 6. This CDR3 has 12 residues. Germline-derived CDR1 and CDR2 are SQVTM and ANQGSEA. CDR3 coding DNA: TGCAGCGGGGACAGGTCGGGGACTGAAGCTTTCTTT. Translated, it gives CSGDRSGTEAFF.

The chain links TRBV29-1 to TRBJ1-1; D possibly corresponds to TRBD1 (5 bases). The V end was cut by 3 bases, the J end by 1 base, with 6 bases between. The germline V gene has CDR1 SQVTM and CDR2 ANQGSEA. The CDR3 loop spans 12 amino acids. In DNA, the CDR3 is TGCAGCGTTGAGGGGGAGAACACTGAAGCTTTCTTT. Translated: CSVEGENTEAFF.

The J gene is TRBJ2-1, the V gene TRBV11-2; the D is unclear. Between the trimmed V and J ends, which lost 5 bases and 7 bases, there was a span of 9 bases. Germline loops: CDR1 SGHAT, CDR2 FQNNGV. CDR3 length: 12 residues. The DNA for the CDR3 is TGTGCCAGCAGCCCCACCCTGAATGAGCAGTTCTTC. It encodes CASSPTLNEQFF.

This clone was seen only a few times. The chain is built from TRBV6-6 and TRBJ1-6, with 7 bases aligning to TRBD1. The CDR3 is 15 residues long. V was clipped by 7 bases and J by 9 bases; unmatched bases: 12. Germline assignment: CDR1 MNHNY and CDR2 SVGAGI (reference sequence). The CDR3 region has the DNA TGTGCCAGCACGAAGCAGGGGGTCGATTCTTCACCCCTCCACTTT. This encodes CASTKQGVDSSPLHF.